This is a list of T cell receptor beta chains from one sample in a study of blood T cell repertoires in COVID-19. TCRdb's table, derived via immunoSEQ multiplex PCR, lists solely in-frame clones and lacks some. The sample shows 100,000 or so clones, 85% to 95% of them seen only once. The sample taken for sequencing was peripheral blood. The receptors were gathered from a woman aged 55-70 years with active COVID-19. Each CDR3 is given with its conserved first and last residue. The order of the fields is J gene, D gene, V gene, clone size, CDR3 DNA, CDR3 protein. D genes are given only for firm matches. Size tells how often a clone was seen (once, few, many) or the class of an expanded clone, and some rows leave it out.

TRBJ1-1 | - | TRBV4-3 | once | TGCGCCAGCAGGAGGAGTATGAACACTGAAGCTTTCTTT | CASRRSMNTEAFF
TRBJ2-7 | TRBD2 | TRBV3-1/TRBV3-2 | - | TGTGCCAGCAGCCCGGGACTAGCGGGGGCAAGCTCCTACGAGCAGTACTTC | CASSPGLAGASSYEQYF
TRBJ1-5 | - | TRBV30 | few | TGTGCCTGGAGTTCCCGGGGGAATCAGCCCCAGCATTTT | CAWSSRGNQPQHF
TRBJ1-4 | - | TRBV5-1 | - | TGCGCCAGCAGCTTGGATGGACAGAGTAATGAAAAACTGTTTTTT | CASSLDGQSNEKLFF
TRBJ2-7 | TRBD2 | TRBV28 | - | TGTGCCAGCAGTTTGGGCGGGAGAGCGTCCTACGAGCAGTACTTC | CASSLGGRASYEQYF
TRBJ2-5 | TRBD2 | TRBV5-1 | - | TGCGCCAGCATGGCGGGAGGGCCTGGAGAGACCCAGTACTTC | CASMAGGPGETQYF
TRBJ1-5 | - | TRBV7-9 | - | TGTGCCAGCAGCCCACCTCAGCAGGCTCAGCCCCAGCATTTT | CASSPPQQAQPQHF
TRBJ1-1 | TRBD1 | TRBV5-4 | - | TGTGCCAGCAGCTGGAAAGTTGTACAGGGGGTTCCTCACACTGAAGCTTTCTTT | CASSWKVVQGVPHTEAFF
TRBJ2-1 | - | TRBV7-2 | - | TGTGCCAGCAGCCCGAAGGTGGGGACTAATGAGCAGTTCTTC | CASSPKVGTNEQFF
TRBJ1-5 | TRBD1 | TRBV19 | - | TGTGCCAGTAGTATAGGGGGATGGGGACAGGGGCGTTTCAATCAGCCCCAGCATTTT | CASSIGGWGQGRFNQPQHF
TRBJ2-7 | - | TRBV27 | - | TGTGCCAGCAGTTTAACGACAGCCTACGAGCAGTACTTC | CASSLTTAYEQYF
TRBJ2-1 | - | TRBV21-1 | - | TGTGCCAGCAGCAAAAAGGTGGTAGCGGGGGGCCCGGGGAGTAATGAGCAGTTCTTC | CASSKKVVAGGPGSNEQFF